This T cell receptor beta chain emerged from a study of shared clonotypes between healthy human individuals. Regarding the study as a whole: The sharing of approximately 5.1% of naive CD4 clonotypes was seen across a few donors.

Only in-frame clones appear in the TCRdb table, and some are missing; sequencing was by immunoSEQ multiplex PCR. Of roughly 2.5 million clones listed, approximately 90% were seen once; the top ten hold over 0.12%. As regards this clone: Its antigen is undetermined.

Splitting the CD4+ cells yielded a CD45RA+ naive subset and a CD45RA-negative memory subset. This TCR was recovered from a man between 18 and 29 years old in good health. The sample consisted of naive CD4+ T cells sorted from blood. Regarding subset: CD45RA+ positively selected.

This CDR3 reads CASSSDRWAIYF. Written as DNA, the CDR3 is TGTGCCAGCAGTTCCGACAGGTGGGCCATATATTTT. This chain links TRBV28 with TRBJ1-3; D is possibly TRBD1 (6 bases). The germline V and J ends were trimmed by 4 bases and 11 bases, with 12 bases remaining between them. Germline CDR1 is MDHEN and CDR2 is SYDVKM. CDR3 length equals 12 residues. The whole variable domain, remainder taken from reference TRBV28 and TRBJ1-3, is DVKVTQSSRYLVKRTGEKVFLECVQDMDHENMFWYRQDPGLGLRLIYFSYDVKMKEKGDIPEGYSVSREKKERFSLILESASTNQTSMYLCASSSDRWAIYFGEGSWLTVV.